Shown below are 21 T cell receptor beta chains from a single sample sequenced in a study of blood T cell repertoires in COVID-19. Some clones are missing from TCRdb's copy, which holds only in-frame ones; the method was immunoSEQ multiplex PCR. This table holds over 95,000 clones, 70% to 90% found once. The sequenced sample consisted of peripheral blood. The receptor source for this set is a woman aged 45-59 years with acute or convalescent COVID-19.

As regards this clone: Other DNA variants within this sample encode the same CDR3. The chain uses TRBV2 and TRBJ1-5, with no clear D. This CDR3 spans 13 amino acids. CDR1 SNHLY and CDR2 FYNNEI come from the germline V gene. Trimming took off 3 bases at V and 3 bases at J, with 6 bases between the two ends. CDR3 protein: CASSEGLNQPQHF. The CDR3 DNA sequence: TGTGCCAGCAGTGAGGGCCTCAATCAGCCCCAGCATTTT.

V is TRBV28 and J is TRBJ2-5; possible D gene TRBD2, 5 bases. The CDR3 covers 15 residues. CDR1 MDHEN and CDR2 SYDVKM come from the germline V gene. Trimming removed 8 bases at V and 1 base at J, with 17 bases between. CDR3 amino acids: CASGVSRVIQETQYF. In DNA form, the CDR3 reads TGTGCCAGCGGGGTTTCGAGGGTCATCCAAGAGACCCAGTACTTC.

This clone was recorded once. The genes are TRBV27 and TRBJ2-1, with D maybe TRBD1 (6 bases). Per the germline V gene, CDR1 is MNHEY and CDR2 is SMNVEV (reference sequence). The CDR3 length is 13 residues. The ends were cut back, 2 bases at V and 8 bases at J, with 10 bases in the middle. The CDR3 bases are TGTGCCAGCAGTTTAATGGGGGCGGATGAGCAGTTCTTC. It encodes CASSLMGADEQFF.

The genes are TRBV18 and TRBJ2-5; TRBD2 matches at 12 bases. The CDR3 extends over 16 amino acids. Germline CDR1 is KGHSH and CDR2 is LQKENI. The junction had 5 bases not matched to a gene; V was cut back by 2 bases and J by 4 bases. The CDR3 DNA follows: TGTGCCAGCTCACCAACTAGCGGGAGGAGATCAGAGACCCAGTACTTC. This translates into CASSPTSGRRSETQYF. Based on the CDR3 plus reference TRBV18 and TRBJ2-5, the full variable domain is NAGVMQNPRHLVRRRGQEARLRCSPMKGHSHVYWYRQLPEEGLKFMVYLQKENIIDESGMPKERFSAEFPKEGPSILRIQQVVRGDSAAYFCASSPTSGRRSETQYFGPGTRLLVL.

V and J are TRBV5-8 and TRBJ1-1; TRBD1 is a possible D gene (6 bases). Trimming took 2 bases from V and 2 from J, leaving 13 bases between them. From germline, CDR1 is SGHTS and CDR2 YDEGEE. The CDR3 covers 15 residues. The CDR3 region has the DNA TGTGCCAGCAGCTTTTATGGGGGCAGTAACACTGAAGCTTTCTTT. Translating it yields CASSFYGGSNTEAFF.

V gene TRBV7-2 combines with J gene TRBJ2-7, with a weak D call TRBD2 (6 bases). The CDR3 loop spans 14 amino acids. V lost 5 bases and J lost 6, with 17 bases in between. Germline loops: CDR1 SGHTA, CDR2 FQGNSA. The CDR3 region has the DNA TGTGCCAGCAGCATAGGAGGCGGGGTTCTCGAGCAGTACTTC. It translates to CASSIGGGVLEQYF.

The chain is built from TRBV25-1 and TRBJ1-5, with D possibly being TRBD1 (5 bases). This CDR3 has 14 amino acids. Germline values: CDR1 MGHDK, CDR2 SYGVNS. V was pared by 2 bases and J by 5 bases, with 10 bases between. The CDR3 spells CASSERGYHQPQHF. The CDR3 DNA sequence: TGTGCCAGCAGTGAACGGGGGTATCATCAGCCCCAGCATTTT.

This rearrangement joins TRBV9 to TRBJ1-6, with D uncertain. The CDR3 sequence is 14 residues long. Germline V CDR1 and CDR2: SGDLS, YYNGEE. Deletions cut 0 bases from V and 6 bases from J, with 7 bases between. Written as DNA, the CDR3 is TGTGCCAGCAGCGTAGACGCGGTTAATTCACCCCTCCACTTT. Protein: CASSVDAVNSPLHF.

CDR3 DNA: TGCAGCGTTGGGACTTACTACAATGAGCAGTTCTTC. This encodes CSVGTYYNEQFF. The chain employs TRBV29-1 and TRBJ2-1, with a possible D match to TRBD2 (5 bases). The CDR3 has 12 residues. V lost 4 bases and J 3 bases, leaving 7 bases between the germline ends. From germline, CDR1 is SQVTM and CDR2 ANQGSEA.

V gene TRBV30 combines with J gene TRBJ1-5; unclear D gene. Trimming removed 4 bases from V and 6 bases from J, with 13 bases in between. The germline V gene encodes CDR1 GTSNPN and CDR2 SVGIG (reference sequence). The CDR3 runs to 13 residues. CDR3 in DNA: TGTGCCTGGACCCCGGGAGGTAGTCAGCCCCAGCATTTT. Translating gives CAWTPGGSQPQHF.

This clone was seen a few times. The chain carries TRBV28 and TRBJ1-5; D gene ambiguous. The CDR3 extends over 14 amino acids. Germline V lookup: CDR1 MDHEN, CDR2 SYDVKM. Trimming took 7 bases from V and 0 from J, leaving 10 bases between them. The CDR3 reads CASNQAYSNQPQHF. DNA of the CDR3: TGTGCCAGCAACCAGGCGTATAGCAATCAGCCCCAGCATTTT.

V usage is TRBV28 and J usage is TRBJ2-3, with 10 bases identical to TRBD2. The CDR3 length is 14 residues. The ends lost 6 bases at V and 3 bases at J; junction bases unmatched: 3. The germline V gene has CDR1 MDHEN and CDR2 SYDVKM. The CDR3 sequence is CASSPSGRTDTQYF. CDR3 in DNA: TGTGCCAGCAGCCCTAGCGGGAGAACAGATACGCAGTATTTT.

The rearrangement joins TRBV28 to TRBJ2-7; tentative D call: TRBD1 (5 bases). The CDR3 is 13 residues long. Trimming stripped 6 bases from V and 1 base from J, with 10 bases between. The germline gives CDR1 MDHEN, CDR2 SYDVKM. CDR3 DNA: TGTGCCAGCAGATCCACAGGTTCCTACGAGCAGTACTTC. Translation gives CASRSTGSYEQYF.

CDR3 DNA: TGTGCCAGCAGCAAAGGGGGGACAGTCTACTACGAGCAGTACTTC. It translates to CASSKGGTVYYEQYF. The J gene is TRBJ2-7, the V gene TRBV21-1; the table assigns TRBD1, which was not confirmed against the DNA. TRBV21-1 is deemed a pseudogene. The CDR3 covers 15 residues.

This clone was recorded only once. The gene calls are TRBV13 and TRBJ2-1; weak D call: TRBD2 (6 bases). Germline values: CDR1 PRHDT, CDR2 FYEKMQ (reference sequence). V was pared by 2 bases and J by 5 bases, with 13 bases between. CDR3 length equals 15 residues. CDR3 in amino acids: CASSLNGGGNNEQFF. The CDR3 DNA sequence: TGTGCCAGCAGCTTAAACGGGGGAGGTAACAATGAGCAGTTCTTC.

The sample holds a few counts of this clone. Distinct nucleotide sequences in the sample also encode this CDR3. V and J are TRBV3-1 (or the pseudogene TRBV3-2) and TRBJ1-2, with TRBD1 matching over 7 bases. The length of the CDR3 is 14 residues. After removal of 1 base from V and 8 bases from J, the junction contained 7 bases not matched to a gene. Germline V CDR1 and CDR2: LGHDT, YNNKEL (reference sequence). The CDR3 protein is CASSQVKGAGGYTF. In nucleotides, the CDR3 is TGTGCCAGCAGCCAAGTTAAGGGGGCAGGAGGCTACACCTTC.

The rearrangement joins TRBV27 to TRBJ2-7; TRBD1 matches 9 bases. Germline CDR1 and CDR2: MNHEY and SMNVEV (reference sequence). This CDR3 comprises 14 residues. V shed 5 bases and J 5 bases; nucleotides not matched to a gene: 7. CDR3 DNA sequence: TGTGCCAGCAGTACTAAACAGGGGGCGGACGAGCAGTACTTC. Its translation: CASSTKQGADEQYF.

A single count supports this clone. The CDR3 DNA reads TGTGCCACCAGCCCTAGACAGGGGGCGGGCGGGGAGCTGTTTTTT. Protein sequence: CATSPRQGAGGELFF. The V call is TRBV15, the J call TRBJ2-2; 10 bases are a match to TRBD1. CDR3 size: 15 residues. The ends lost 5 bases at V and 7 bases at J; junction bases unmatched: 7. Germline CDR1 is LNHNV and CDR2 is YYDKDF (reference sequence).

This clone was seen a single time. The chain combines TRBV12-3 or TRBV12-4 with TRBJ2-5, with D possibly being TRBD1 (6 bases). This CDR3 has 13 amino acids. Trimming pared 6 bases from V and 3 bases from J, leaving 11 bases between. CDR3 sequence: CASRSDSEETQYF. DNA for the CDR3: TGTGCCAGCAGGTCGGACAGTGAAGAGACCCAGTACTTC.

The chain is built from TRBV7-3 and TRBJ2-2; 9 bases map to TRBD1. Germline CDR1 SGHTA, CDR2 FQGTGA. The trim removed 4 bases at V and 4 bases at J, leaving 4 bases unmatched. The CDR3 extends over 15 amino acids. As DNA, the CDR3 is TGTGCCAGCAGCTCCACAGGGGGCCGCACCGGGGAGCTGTTTTTT. Translated, it gives CASSSTGGRTGELFF.

The rearrangement uses TRBV30 and TRBJ1-6; D is possibly TRBD1 (5 bases). The length of the CDR3 is 14 residues. Germline V CDR1 and CDR2: GTSNPN, SVGIG (reference sequence). Trimming left V 0 bases short and J 11 bases short, with 14 bases between. The CDR3, as DNA: TGTGCCTGGAGTGTATCTCAGGGAGGAACACCCCTCCACTTT. Its protein is CAWSVSQGGTPLHF.